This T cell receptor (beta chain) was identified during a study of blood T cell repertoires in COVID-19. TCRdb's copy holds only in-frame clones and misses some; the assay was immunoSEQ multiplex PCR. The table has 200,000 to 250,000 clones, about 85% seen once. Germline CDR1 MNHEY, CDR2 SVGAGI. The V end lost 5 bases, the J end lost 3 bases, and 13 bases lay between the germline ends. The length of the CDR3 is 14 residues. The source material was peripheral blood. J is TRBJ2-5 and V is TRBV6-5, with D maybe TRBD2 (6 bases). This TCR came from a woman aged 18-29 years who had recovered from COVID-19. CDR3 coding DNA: TGTGCCAGCAGTATCCGGGAGTTAGAAGAGACCCAGTACTTC. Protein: CASSIRELEETQYF.